A single sample gave rise to the 15 T cell receptor beta chains below, sequenced in a study of blood T cell repertoires in COVID-19. The assay was immunoSEQ multiplex PCR, and TCRdb's table has in-frame clones only and misses some. The sample holds 52,000 or so clones; around nine tenths are singletons and the top ten take about 25%. The sample comprised peripheral blood. The receptors were sampled from a human donor in a cohort sampled during active COVID-19.

This clone was recorded once. The CDR3 protein is CASGSGFVGRRDEQFF. CDR3 nucleotides: TGTGCTAGTGGTTCGGGTTTCGTCGGCAGGCGGGATGAGCAGTTCTTC. The chain has TRBV12-5 and TRBJ2-1, with D tentatively TRBD2 (5 bases). The CDR3 totals 16 residues. The ends were cut back, 4 bases at V and 8 bases at J, with 21 bases in the middle. CDR1 LGHNT and CDR2 FRNRAP come from the germline V gene.

The chain uses TRBV7-3 and TRBJ2-2; 9 nucleotides agree with TRBD1. CDR1 is SGHTA and CDR2 is FQGTGA in the germline V gene. The V segment lost 5 bases and the J segment 5 bases; nucleotides outside the gene matches: 6. The CDR3 runs 15 residues. The CDR3 sequence: CASSATGQGTGELFF. CDR3 DNA sequence: TGTGCCAGCAGCGCAACTGGACAGGGGACCGGGGAGCTGTTTTTT.

CDR3 residues: CASSVAAELPYEQYF. The CDR3 DNA is TGTGCCAGCAGCGTAGCGGCGGAACTTCCCTACGAGCAGTACTTC. The rearrangement links TRBV9 to TRBJ2-7; D gene uncertain. This CDR3 has 15 residues. The germline V and J ends were trimmed by 0 bases and 2 bases, with 12 bases remaining between them. CDR1 SGDLS and CDR2 YYNGEE come from the germline V gene.

This clone came up once. The V gene is TRBV6-6, the J gene TRBJ2-1; the match to TRBD1 covers 8 bases. V was pared by 8 bases and J by 4 bases, with 4 bases of the junction left unmatched. The CDR3 sequence is 13 residues long. Per the germline V gene, CDR1 is MNHNY and CDR2 is SVGAGI (reference sequence). The CDR3 coding sequence is TGTGCCAGCTTGACAGGGGTTTACAATGAGCAGTTCTTC. It specifies CASLTGVYNEQFF.

The genes are TRBV27 and TRBJ1-2; 10 positions agree with TRBD1. Trimming took 0 bases from V and 4 from J; bases not matched to a gene: 5. The germline V gene has CDR1 MNHEY and CDR2 SMNVEV (reference sequence). CDR3 size: 16 residues. The CDR3 DNA reads TGTGCCAGCAGTTTATCTCCCGGGACAGGGGCCTATGGCTACACCTTC. Amino acids: CASSLSPGTGAYGYTF.

This clone was seen a single time. The rearrangement links TRBV3-1 (or the pseudogene TRBV3-2) to TRBJ2-3, with D possibly TRBD1 on 6 matching bases. The CDR3 is made up of 16 amino acids. Germline lookup yields CDR1 LGHDT and CDR2 YNNKEL (reference sequence). The V and J ends lost 1 base and 0 bases respectively, with 11 bases between them. The CDR3 here is CASSQGGQGSTDTQYF. CDR3 nucleotides: TGTGCCAGCAGCCAAGGGGGGCAGGGGAGCACAGATACGCAGTATTTT.

The CDR3 protein is CASSDRDRANNEQYF. As DNA, the CDR3 is TGTGCCAGCAGTGACCGGGACAGGGCGAATAACGAGCAGTACTTC. This rearrangement joins TRBV6-1 to TRBJ2-7, with 9 bases aligning to TRBD1. Trimming cost V 3 bases and J 5 bases; bases outside gene matches: 8. Germline values: CDR1 MNHNS, CDR2 SASEGT. This CDR3 spans 15 amino acids.

This rearrangement joins TRBV19 to TRBJ1-2, with 9 positions matching TRBD1. In germline, CDR1 is LNHDA, CDR2 SQIVND (reference sequence). The CDR3 is made up of 15 amino acids. The trim removed 7 bases at V and 0 bases at J, leaving 6 bases unmatched. The CDR3 loop reads CASTTDRGANYGYTF. CDR3 sequence (DNA): TGTGCCAGTACTACGGACAGGGGTGCTAACTATGGCTACACCTTC.

Here the CDR3 DNA reads TGTGCCAGCAGTTTCTCAGGACTAGCGGGAGCCTACAATGAGCAGTTCTTC. Protein: CASSFSGLAGAYNEQFF. The chain employs TRBV28 and TRBJ2-1; TRBD2 matches at 13 bases. V gave up 3 bases and J gave up 2 bases; unmatched junction bases: 4. Germline loops: CDR1 MDHEN, CDR2 SYDVKM. CDR3 length: 17 residues.

This chain joins TRBV6-5 and TRBJ2-6; D unresolved. The V end was cut by 7 bases, the J end by 2 bases, with 9 bases between. The CDR3 consists of 14 residues. CDR1 and CDR2 (germline): MNHEY, SVGAGI. The CDR3 sequence: CASKSAAGANVLTF. CDR3 bases: TGTGCCAGCAAGTCCGCGGCTGGGGCCAACGTCCTGACTTTC.

This clone is medium-sized (0.01 to 0.1%) by share. CDR3 nucleotide sequence: TGTGCCAGCAGTTTTTTAAGGGACAGCCAAGCAACTAATGAAAAACTGTTTTTT. This encodes CASSFLRDSQATNEKLFF. The genes are TRBV28 and TRBJ1-4, with TRBD1 matching over 7 bases. The V gene end was trimmed by 3 bases and the J gene end by 0 bases; junction bases not matched to a gene: 10. Germline V gene lookup returns CDR1 MDHEN and CDR2 SYDVKM. CDR3 length equals 18 residues.

The chain joins TRBV7-2 to TRBJ1-1, with D possibly matching TRBD1 (5 bases). The CDR3 extends over 16 amino acids. The V end was cut by 5 bases, the J end by 5 bases, with 21 bases between. Germline CDR1 and CDR2: SGHTA and FQGNSA. CDR3 in amino acids: CASSLTPLWGGTEAFF. CDR3 DNA: TGTGCCAGCAGCCTTACTCCTCTCTGGGGCGGAACTGAAGCTTTCTTT.

Only a few counts were recorded for this clone. J is TRBJ1-1 and V is TRBV6-2 or TRBV6-3, with 8 bases aligning to TRBD1. Trimming removed 5 bases from V and 7 bases from J; junction bases left unmatched: 6. The CDR3 has 13 amino acids. CDR1 and CDR2 (germline): MNHEY, SVGEGT. The CDR3 coding sequence is TGTGCCAGCAGTCCACCTGACAGGGGTGAAGCTTTCTTT. The encoded protein is CASSPPDRGEAFF.

The V gene is TRBV3-1 (or the pseudogene TRBV3-2), the J gene TRBJ1-5, with D perhaps matching TRBD1 (6 bases). The V end was cut by 4 bases, the J end by 0 bases, with 13 bases between. The CDR3 is made up of 16 amino acids. Germline CDR1 LGHDT, CDR2 YNNKEL (reference sequence). CDR3 DNA sequence: TGTGCCAGCAGCCGCCACAGGGACCCTAGCAATCAGCCCCAGCATTTT. This codes for CASSRHRDPSNQPQHF.

The V and J genes are TRBV9 and TRBJ2-5; D perhaps matches TRBD1 (5 bases). The CDR3 length is 13 residues. V was trimmed by 0 bases and J by 4 bases, leaving 7 bases between them. Germline V gene data show CDR1 as SGDLS and CDR2 as YYNGEE. The CDR3, as DNA: TGTGCCAGCAGCGTAGGACAGTCAGAGACCCAGTACTTC. Its protein product is CASSVGQSETQYF.